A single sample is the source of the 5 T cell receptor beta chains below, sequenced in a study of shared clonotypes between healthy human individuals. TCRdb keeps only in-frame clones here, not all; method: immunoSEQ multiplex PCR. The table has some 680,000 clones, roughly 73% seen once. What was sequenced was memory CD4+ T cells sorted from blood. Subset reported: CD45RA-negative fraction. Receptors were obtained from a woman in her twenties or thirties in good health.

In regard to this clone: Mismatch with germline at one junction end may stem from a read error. CDR3 sequence reads: CASSPRGDNEQFF. The DNA of the CDR3 is TGTGCCAGCTCCCCACGGGGAGACAATGAGCAGTTCTTC. V and J are TRBV18 and TRBJ2-1; D might be TRBD2 (5 bases). The CDR3 has 13 residues. From germline, CDR1 is KGHSH and CDR2 LQKENI.

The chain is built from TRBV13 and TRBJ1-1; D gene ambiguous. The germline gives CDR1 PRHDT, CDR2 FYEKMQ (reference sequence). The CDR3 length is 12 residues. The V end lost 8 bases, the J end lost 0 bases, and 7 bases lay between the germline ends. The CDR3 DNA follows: TGTGCCAGCCTTGGGGTGAACACTGAAGCTTTCTTT. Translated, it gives CASLGVNTEAFF.

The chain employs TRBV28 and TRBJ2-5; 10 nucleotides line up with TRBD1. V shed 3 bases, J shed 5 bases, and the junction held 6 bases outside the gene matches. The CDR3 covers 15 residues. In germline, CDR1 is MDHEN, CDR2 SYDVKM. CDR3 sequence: CASSFGQGVRETQYF. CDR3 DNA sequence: TGTGCCAGCAGTTTCGGACAGGGGGTCCGGGAGACCCAGTACTTC.

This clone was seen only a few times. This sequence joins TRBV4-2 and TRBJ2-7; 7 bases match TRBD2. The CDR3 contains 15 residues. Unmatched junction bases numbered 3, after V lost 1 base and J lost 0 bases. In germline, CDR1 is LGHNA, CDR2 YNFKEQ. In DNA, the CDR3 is TGTGCCAGCAGCCAAGGGGAGGGCAGCTCCTACGAGCAGTACTTC. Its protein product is CASSQGEGSSYEQYF.

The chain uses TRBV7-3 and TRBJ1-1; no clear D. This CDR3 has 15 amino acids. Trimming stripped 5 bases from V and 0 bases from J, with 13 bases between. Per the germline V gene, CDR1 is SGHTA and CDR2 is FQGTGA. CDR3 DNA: TGTGCCAGCAGCGCCAGACCGGGGTTGAACACTGAAGCTTTCTTT. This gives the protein CASSARPGLNTEAFF. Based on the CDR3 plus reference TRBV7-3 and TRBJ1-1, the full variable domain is GAGVSQTPSNKVTEKGKYVELRCDPISGHTALYWYRQSLGQGPEFLIYFQGTGAADDSGLPNDRFFAVRPEGSVSTLKIQRTERGDSAVYLCASSARPGLNTEAFFGQGTRLTVV.